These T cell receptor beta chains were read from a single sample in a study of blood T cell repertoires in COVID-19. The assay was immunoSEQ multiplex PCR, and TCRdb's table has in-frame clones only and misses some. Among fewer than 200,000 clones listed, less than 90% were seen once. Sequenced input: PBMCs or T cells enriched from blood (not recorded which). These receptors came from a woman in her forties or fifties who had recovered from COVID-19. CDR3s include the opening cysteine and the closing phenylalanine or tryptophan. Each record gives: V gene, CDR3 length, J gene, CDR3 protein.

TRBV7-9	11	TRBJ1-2	CASSSQGPVSF
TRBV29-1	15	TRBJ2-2	CSVEGPGVNTGELFF
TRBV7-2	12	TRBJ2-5	CASSLLAGGSYF
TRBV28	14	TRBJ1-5	CASSSGGSHQPQHF
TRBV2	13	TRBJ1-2	CASSSQPNYGYTF
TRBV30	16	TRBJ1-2	CAWSRTGLLANYGYTF
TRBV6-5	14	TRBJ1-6	CAIRRDSLNSPLHF
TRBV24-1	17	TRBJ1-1	CATIIDRDKALNTEAFF
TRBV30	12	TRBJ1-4	CAWTGPNEKLFF
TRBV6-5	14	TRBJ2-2	CASSYDQWTGELFF
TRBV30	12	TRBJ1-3	CAWSSRGDTIYF
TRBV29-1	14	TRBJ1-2	CSVIGSQGAEGYTF
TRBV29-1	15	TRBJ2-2	CSVIFDSANTGELFF
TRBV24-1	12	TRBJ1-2	CATSAQGDGYTF
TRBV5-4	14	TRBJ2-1	CASSWSGSIDEQFF
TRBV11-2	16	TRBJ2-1	CASSTAGGLAAHEQFF
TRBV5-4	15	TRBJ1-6	CASSLMGQDNSPLHF
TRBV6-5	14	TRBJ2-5	CASRVAGAPETQYF
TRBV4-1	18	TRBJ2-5	CASSQDRVVQGFRETQYF
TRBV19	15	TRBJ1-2	CATRGVDTINYGYTF
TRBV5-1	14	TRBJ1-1	CASSSYRSDTEAFF
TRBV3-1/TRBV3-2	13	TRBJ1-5	CASSLTQGQPQHF
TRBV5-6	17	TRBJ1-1	CASSSLGQGMVSTEAFF
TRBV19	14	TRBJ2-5	CASSIGSGGVTQYF
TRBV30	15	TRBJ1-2	CAWSVPGEGDYGYTF
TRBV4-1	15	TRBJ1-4	CASSRGGGSNEKLFF
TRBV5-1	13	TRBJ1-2	CASSSGQGDGYTF
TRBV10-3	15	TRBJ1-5	CAIAAGTGGNQPQHF
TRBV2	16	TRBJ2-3	CASRGLILPSTDTQYF
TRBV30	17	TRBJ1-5	CAWSRGTGGFSNQPQHF
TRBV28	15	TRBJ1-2	CASSAERQGAYGYTF
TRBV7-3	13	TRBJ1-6	CASSSQGNSPLHF
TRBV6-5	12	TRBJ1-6	CASRHRDSPLHF